A selection of T cell receptor beta chains follows, all from one sample in a study of T-cell memory formation after mild COVID-19. Using its own MiXCR run on the 5' RACE reads, TCRdb lists one record per CDR3 protein. The sample records around 430,000 distinct CDR3 sequences, more than 15% being singletons. Sequencing was done on a sample of PBMCs or a T cell subset sorted from them (not recorded which). All receptors come from a man aged 18 to 30 who had mild COVID-19 (a few samples of this study predate the infection). Cell type and time point are not known. The CDR3 runs from the conserved cysteine through the conserved F or W. A D gene is named only where the DNA matches it firmly.

D,V,CDR3
TRBD2,TRBV27,CASSDPGTRGYEQYF
-,TRBV20-1,CSARDFGNTIYF
TRBD1,TRBV24-1,CATSDSSGTGAHNEQFF
-,TRBV7-2,CASSFMVTGGTDTQYF
-,TRBV14,CASSQDRQGRAFF
TRBD2,TRBV6-5,CASKDPALAGGDEQFF
-,TRBV4-1,CASRNPGQQHRLNEQFF
-,TRBV9,CASSVGVDQPQHF
-,TRBV6-5,CASRRGVNEQFF
-,TRBV5-1,CASSSQGGASTDTQYF
TRBD2,TRBV7-2,CASSSLAGGIETQYF
-,TRBV6-5,CASSYSRAGLGYGYTF
-,TRBV2,CASSARYGGTDTQYF
-,TRBV18,CASSPVLDNEQFF
-,TRBV7-9,CASSPPGLNGYTF
-,TRBV7-2,CASSLATALETQYF
TRBD1,TRBV4-1,CASSPYGTGGMNTEAFF
-,TRBV7-2,CASSLDGSTGETQYF
TRBD1,TRBV5-1,CASTTGQGDEQYF
-,TRBV7-9,CASSTNGGQETQYF
TRBD1,TRBV7-9,CASSLIQGHTGELFF
TRBD1,TRBV7-9,CASSSVRGNYNEQFF
-,TRBV10-3,CAISESLRGGFYMNTEAFF
-,TRBV6-1,CASSESGLDYGYTF
-,TRBV5-1,CASSLAGTPTQYF
-,TRBV3-1,CASSPPNGPETQYF
-,TRBV5-6,CASSLVWQGQNTEAFF
-,TRBV18,CASSPPGQGRSVNEKLFF
TRBD1,TRBV6-5,CASRPPGQKNTEAFF
-,TRBV9,CASSVSPEFSYNEQFF
-,TRBV3-1,CASSQDRVGGLTGELFF
TRBD1,TRBV5-5,CASSLGRFPDRGLDQPQHF
-,TRBV5-1,CASSLDSRGQETQYF
TRBD1,TRBV20-1,CSALPGTGVETQYF
TRBD1,TRBV7-9,CASQGGIAGELFF
-,TRBV24-1,CATRDASTDTQYF
-,TRBV5-1,CASSQDQSSPLHF
TRBD1,TRBV7-2,CASSLGSGGQPQHF
-,TRBV10-2,CALSAGHEQFF
-,TRBV7-6,CASSFPGPIYNEQFF
-,TRBV12-3/TRBV12-4,CASTGGPGELFF
-,TRBV6-5,CASSYGGNEAFF
-,TRBV4-1,CASSHGTSYLNQPQHF
-,TRBV27,CASSQGHEQYF
TRBD1,TRBV6-2/TRBV6-3,CASRTGTETQYF
TRBD2,TRBV7-9,CASCAASGQETQYF
-,TRBV4-3,CASSQVGMDLATGELFF
-,TRBV7-9,CASSQRPDLNTEAFF
-,TRBV7-3,CASRLNGDGYTF
-,TRBV7-2,CASSPRGRNIQYF
-,TRBV2,CASNTQGFSYEQYF
TRBD2,TRBV6-1,CASSEGVSGGRADTQYF
TRBD2,TRBV7-2,CASSLTSGDLDTQYF
TRBD2,TRBV7-9,CASSRDYTDTQYF
-,TRBV7-8,CASSGPTWIGAFF
-,TRBV10-3,CAISGQSMNTEAFF
-,TRBV4-2,CASSLGGGSNSPLHF